A selection of T cell receptor beta chains follows, all from one sample in a study of blood T cell repertoires in COVID-19. Using immunoSEQ multiplex PCR, the repertoire was profiled, and TCRdb retains in-frame clones only, with some absent. Of approximately 230,000 clones listed, around nine tenths are singletons. Input material: PBMCs or T cells enriched from blood (not recorded which). All receptors derive from a woman aged 18-29 years who had recovered from COVID-19. The CDR3 runs from the conserved cysteine through the conserved F or W. The order of the fields is J gene, V gene, CDR3 protein.

TRBJ1-4	TRBV14	CASSSTQGRLFF
TRBJ1-3	TRBV6-1	CASSESVPGNTIYF
TRBJ1-1	TRBV12-3/TRBV12-4	CASSYLNTEAFF
TRBJ1-5	TRBV27	CASSLTGPHQPQHF
TRBJ1-5	TRBV27	CASSLSRAGNQPQHF
TRBJ2-3	TRBV4-3	CASSQRETDTQYF
TRBJ1-4	TRBV13	CASSPTLGRSNEKLFF
TRBJ1-5	TRBV19	CASSWETGTNNQPQHF
TRBJ1-2	TRBV11-3	CASSSPGVGGYTF
TRBJ2-2	TRBV4-3	CASSQDPRAAGELFF
TRBJ2-6	TRBV13	CASSFGSGANVLTF
TRBJ1-1	TRBV7-9	CASSRTGTSNTEAFF
TRBJ1-2	TRBV27	CASSLRLQGAGYTF
TRBJ2-3	TRBV4-1	CASSQGTGVDTDTQYF
TRBJ2-1	TRBV7-3	CASSLASGQGNEQFF